What follows are 6 T cell receptor beta chains derived from one specimen sequenced in a study of graft-versus-host responses after intestinal transplantation. Sequencing used immunoSEQ multiplex PCR; TCRdb keeps in-frame clones, though not all of them. Here the sample spans around 90,000 clones, 80% to 95% being singletons. These TCRs' antigens remain unknown. Sample: unstimulated CD4+ T cells sorted from spleen or lymph node cells, taken before intestinal transplant. All receptors come from a human donor who received an intestinal transplant.

The CDR3 DNA follows: TGTGCCAGCAGCTTAACAGGCAGGGGGATCAATCAGCCCCAGCATTTT. Translated, it gives CASSLTGRGINQPQHF. The rearrangement links TRBV7-9 to TRBJ1-5; 7 positions agree with TRBD1. The germline gives CDR1 SEHNR, CDR2 FQNEAQ (reference sequence). CDR3 length equals 16 residues. Trimming took 2 bases from V and 3 from J; bases not matched to a gene: 7.

The V gene is TRBV7-9, the J gene TRBJ1-1; D unclear. With 4 bases removed from V and 11 bases from J, the gap between germline ends came to 11 bases. The V gene's germline CDR1 is SEHNR and CDR2 FQNEAQ (reference sequence). CDR3 length equals 11 residues. CDR3 coding DNA: TGTGCCAGCAGCTCCCGAATAGAGGCTTTCTTT. Its protein is CASSSRIEAFF.

This rearrangement joins TRBV7-2 to TRBJ2-2; D perhaps matches TRBD2 (6 bases). The V end lost 7 bases, the J end lost 2 bases, and 17 bases lay between the germline ends. The CDR3 extends over 16 amino acids. Germline loops: CDR1 SGHTA, CDR2 FQGNSA. DNA of the CDR3: TGTGCCAGCATCTCGGAGGGGAGACTTAACACCGGGGAGCTGTTTTTT. Translation gives CASISEGRLNTGELFF.

The V call is TRBV5-5, the J call TRBJ2-5; D possibly uses TRBD1 or TRBD2 (5 bases each). From germline, CDR1 is SGHKS and CDR2 YYEKEE (reference sequence). V gave up 3 bases and J gave up 4 bases, with 10 bases separating them. This CDR3 is 13 amino acids long. The CDR3 loop reads CASSWGLVETQYF. The DNA of the CDR3 is TGTGCCAGCAGCTGGGGGTTAGTAGAGACCCAGTACTTC.

J is TRBJ2-7 and V is TRBV4-1, with 10 bases that match TRBD1. This CDR3 spans 15 amino acids. Germline V gives CDR1 MGHRA, CDR2 YSYEKL. J lost 1 base, V lost 5 bases, and 5 bases had no gene match. CDR3 sequence: CASSARDRGSYEQYF. The CDR3 coding sequence is TGCGCCAGCAGCGCCCGGGACAGGGGATCCTACGAGCAGTACTTC.

The rearrangement uses TRBV6-1 and TRBJ2-1, with 14 bases aligning to TRBD2. Germline assignment: CDR1 MNHNS and CDR2 SASEGT. V lost 2 bases to trimming and J lost 8 bases; unmatched junction nucleotides: 17. The CDR3 is 20 residues long. CDR3 sequence reads: CASSEQPGLAGVVVVYEQFF. The CDR3 DNA follows: TGTGCCAGCAGTGAACAACCGGGACTAGCGGGAGTAGTAGTTGTATATGAGCAGTTCTTC.